The T cell receptor (beta chain) under discussion was sequenced for a study of blood T cell repertoires in COVID-19. TCRdb's copy holds only in-frame clones and misses some; the assay was immunoSEQ multiplex PCR. The top ten clones hold over 1.5% of a sample with around 260,000 clones, 86% of them seen once. In germline, CDR1 is SGHAT, CDR2 FQNNGV. The CDR3 consists of 15 residues. After removal of 4 bases from V and 0 bases from J, the junction contained 2 bases not matched to a gene. Material: peripheral blood. The chain joins TRBV11-2 to TRBJ2-2; 7 nucleotides line up with TRBD1. This sequence originates from a man between 25 and 39 years old with active or convalescent COVID-19. This CDR3 is CASSSTGANTGELFF. Here the CDR3 DNA reads TGTGCCAGCAGCTCTACAGGGGCGAACACCGGGGAGCTGTTTTTT.